The 11 T cell receptor beta chains listed next were all sequenced from one sample in a study of blood T cell repertoires in COVID-19. Here immunoSEQ multiplex PCR was the method, and the copy in TCRdb shows in-frame clones only, minus some. The sample has about 250,000 clones; 75% to 90% are singletons. Sequenced input: peripheral blood. The source is a young man with acute or convalescent COVID-19.

The genes are TRBV11-2 and TRBJ1-3; no clear D. The germline gives CDR1 SGHAT, CDR2 FQNNGV. The CDR3 sequence is 14 residues long. V was trimmed by 1 base and J by 9 bases, leaving 13 bases between them. This chain's CDR3 is CASSLGATRGTIYF. The DNA of the CDR3 is TGTGCCAGCAGCTTAGGGGCAACTCGGGGCACCATATATTTT.

V usage is TRBV1 and J usage is TRBJ2-1; the D call of TRBD1 is as the table states it, not checked on the DNA. TRBV1 is described as a pseudogene. CDR3 length: 14 residues. The CDR3 region has the DNA TGCACCAGCAGCCAAGATCCAGGGGGGAATGAGCAGTTCTTC. Protein sequence: CTSSQDPGGNEQFF.

In this sample, this clone turned up a few times. The chain has TRBV6-1 and TRBJ1-2; D is unclear. Trimming took off 0 bases at V and 6 bases at J, with 14 bases between the two ends. Germline CDR1 MNHNS, CDR2 SASEGT. The CDR3 contains 15 residues. For the CDR3, the DNA is TGTGCCAGCAGTGAAGCGCTAACCCCAATTCATGGCTACACCTTC. Its translation is CASSEALTPIHGYTF.

The chain uses TRBV12-5 and TRBJ2-5; D call uncertain. V shed 7 bases and J shed 3 bases, with 15 bases lying between them. The V gene's germline CDR1 is LGHNT and CDR2 FRNRAP. The CDR3 extends over 14 amino acids. CDR3 in DNA: TGTGCTAGTGCCCCGACTGGCAGAAAAGAGACCCAGTACTTC. Protein product: CASAPTGRKETQYF. Full variable domain (missing parts from reference TRBV12-5 and TRBJ2-5): DARVTQTPRHKVTEMGQEVTMRCQPILGHNTVFWYRQTMMQGLELLAYFRNRAPLDDSGMPKDRFSAEMPDATLATLKIQPSEPRDSAVYFCASAPTGRKETQYFGPGTRLLVL.

The gene calls are TRBV28 and TRBJ2-2; 9 positions agree with TRBD1. V was pared by 6 bases and J by 4 bases, with 3 bases of the junction left unmatched. Germline values: CDR1 MDHEN, CDR2 SYDVKM. The length of the CDR3 is 14 residues. CDR3 loop: CASRTGGSTGELFF. DNA for the CDR3: TGTGCCAGCAGGACAGGGGGAAGCACCGGGGAGCTGTTTTTT.

This chain links TRBV5-5 with TRBJ1-5; 7 nucleotides align to TRBD1. The germline V gene has CDR1 SGHKS and CDR2 YYEKEE (reference sequence). CDR3 size: 14 residues. V lost 0 bases and J lost 6; bases outside the gene matches: 3. For the CDR3, the DNA is TGTGCCAGCAGCTTGGGACAGGGCGGTCAGCCCCAGCATTTT. It yields the protein CASSLGQGGQPQHF.

The chain links TRBV13 to TRBJ1-3; D gene unclear. Germline CDR1 and CDR2: PRHDT and FYEKMQ (reference sequence). The CDR3 runs 17 residues. V lost 5 bases and J lost 0, with 17 bases in between. CDR3: CASSPRTDSYSGNTIYF. In DNA form, the CDR3 reads TGTGCCAGCAGCCCAAGGACGGACTCTTACTCTGGAAACACCATATATTTT.

The gene calls are TRBV7-9 and TRBJ1-2; D gene unclear. Between the trimmed V and J ends, which lost 3 bases and 3 bases, there was a span of 11 bases. The CDR3 runs 14 residues. From germline, CDR1 is SEHNR and CDR2 FQNEAQ (reference sequence). The CDR3 DNA reads as TGTGCCAGCAGCTTGACCGGGGTCGACTATGGCTACACCTTC. This gives the protein CASSLTGVDYGYTF.

The V and J genes are TRBV19 and TRBJ1-5, with D possibly matching TRBD1 (6 bases). Deletions cut 5 bases from V and 3 bases from J, with 8 bases between. Germline V gene data show CDR1 as LNHDA and CDR2 as SQIVND (reference sequence). The CDR3 is 13 amino acids. The CDR3 DNA follows: TGTGCCAGTAGTTGGACAGCCAATCAGCCCCAGCATTTT. Encoded protein: CASSWTANQPQHF.

The table lists this clone with a few counts. The rearrangement uses TRBV19 and TRBJ1-5, with TRBD1 as a possible D gene (5 bases). CDR3 size: 18 residues. Germline V gives CDR1 LNHDA, CDR2 SQIVND (reference sequence). The V gene lost 4 bases and the J gene lost 0 bases, with 19 bases spanning the gap. CDR3 region: CASSRAPIQGYSNQPQHF. In DNA form, the CDR3 reads TGTGCCAGTAGTAGGGCCCCCATCCAGGGATATAGCAATCAGCCCCAGCATTTT.

V and J are TRBV6-5 and TRBJ2-5, with 7 bases lining up with TRBD1. The CDR3 contains 15 residues. The ends lost 4 bases at V and 7 bases at J; junction bases unmatched: 12. Germline V gene sequence: CDR1 MNHEY, CDR2 SVGAGI. DNA for the CDR3: TGTGCCAGCAGTTCGACAGGGTCCAAGAGTTTGACCCAGTACTTC. This encodes CASSSTGSKSLTQYF.